Below are 10 T cell receptor beta chains sequenced from a single sample in a study of blood T cell repertoires in COVID-19. This table comes from immunoSEQ multiplex PCR, and its TCRdb copy is limited to in-frame clones, with some not included. The sample includes around 140,000 clones, 88% of them seen just once. The sequencing sample was made of peripheral blood. Receptors were obtained from a man aged 70-80 years with active COVID-19.

The V call is TRBV24-1, the J call TRBJ2-6, with 7 bases fitting TRBD2. This CDR3 has 14 residues. The germline CDR1 and CDR2 sequences are KGHDR and SFDVKD. V trimming: 6 bases; J trimming: 7 bases; junction bases outside the gene matches: 5. The CDR3 protein is CATSRGDGANVLTF. The CDR3 DNA reads TGTGCCACCAGTCGGGGGGATGGTGCCAACGTCCTGACTTTC.

The J gene is TRBJ1-5, the V gene TRBV5-4, with 9 bases fitting TRBD1. V was pared by 0 bases and J by 5 bases, with 0 bases of the junction left unmatched. Germline V gives CDR1 SGHNT, CDR2 YYREEE (reference sequence). CDR3 length equals 14 residues. CDR3 residues: CASSLGTGDQPQHF. The CDR3 DNA is TGTGCCAGCAGCTTGGGGACAGGGGATCAGCCCCAGCATTTT.

About this clone: Relative to the germline gene, one junction end is altered; a read error may explain this. The V and J genes are TRBV7-7 and TRBJ2-4; TRBD2 matches at 7 bases. This CDR3 is 15 amino acids long. Germline CDR1 and CDR2: SSHAT and FNYEAQ (reference sequence). The CDR3 region has the DNA TGTGCTAGCACAAGAGGGAGGGAGGCCAAAAACATTCAGTACTTC. Translated: CASTRGREAKNIQYF.

The genes are TRBV11-2 and TRBJ2-7; D gene unclear. CDR1 is SGHAT and CDR2 is FQNNGV in the germline V gene. V lost 5 bases and J lost 12, with 17 bases in between. CDR3 length: 12 amino acids. CDR3 nucleotide sequence: TGTGCCAGCAGCCACCCGTCGGGTGGTGGGTACTTC. This translates into CASSHPSGGGYF.

As DNA, the CDR3 is TGTGCCAGCACCGAAACAGGGCTTTATGGCTACACCTTC. It yields the protein CASTETGLYGYTF. The genes are TRBV6-5 and TRBJ1-2, with D perhaps matching TRBD1 (6 bases). The germline CDR1 and CDR2 sequences are MNHEY and SVGAGI. Trimming cost V 7 bases and J 5 bases, with 14 bases left between them. This CDR3 spans 13 amino acids.

The chain couples TRBV25-1 to TRBJ2-7; the D gene is possibly TRBD2 (6 bases). Trimming removed 7 bases at V and 3 bases at J, with 19 bases between. CDR1 is MGHDK and CDR2 is SYGVNS in the germline V gene. This CDR3 region has 15 residues. The CDR3 region has the DNA TGTGCCAGCATCCGATACCGGGACTTGGGCTACGAGCAGTACTTC. This encodes CASIRYRDLGYEQYF.

V and J are TRBV7-2 and TRBJ2-2; 11 nucleotides match TRBD2. CDR1 and CDR2 from the germline V gene are SGHTA and FQGNSA. J lost 7 bases, V lost 1 base, and 5 bases had no gene match. This CDR3 has 16 amino acids. The CDR3 here is CASSLELAGVGGELFF. For the CDR3, the DNA is TGTGCCAGCAGCTTAGAACTAGCGGGAGTAGGCGGGGAGCTGTTTTTT.

J is TRBJ2-1 and V is TRBV4-2; 10 bases map to TRBD2. Germline lookup yields CDR1 LGHNA and CDR2 YNFKEQ. The V gene end was trimmed by 1 base and the J gene end by 2 bases; junction bases not matched to a gene: 11. The CDR3 runs 19 residues. Written as DNA, the CDR3 is TGTGCCAGCAGCCAAGGTGATCTAGCGGGAGAGGTTGCCTACAATGAGCAGTTCTTC. Its protein product is CASSQGDLAGEVAYNEQFF.

The chain recombines TRBV25-1 with TRBJ2-7, with D possibly matching TRBD1 (6 bases). The CDR3 length is 14 residues. Germline CDR1 MGHDK, CDR2 SYGVNS. The ends were cut back, 6 bases at V and 0 bases at J, with 12 bases in the middle. DNA of the CDR3: TGTGCCAGCAGAGCCCGGGACACCTCCTACGAGCAGTACTTC. Protein: CASRARDTSYEQYF.

The V and J genes are TRBV7-2 and TRBJ1-3; D is ambiguous. Germline CDR1 and CDR2: SGHTA and FQGNSA. The CDR3 runs 14 residues. V was clipped by 1 base and J by 0 bases, with 4 bases between them. The CDR3 DNA reads as TGTGCCAGCAGCTTAGAATACTCTGGAAACACCATATATTTT. Its translation is CASSLEYSGNTIYF.